The 7 T cell receptor beta chains given below trace back to one sample, sequenced in a study of T cells after posttransplantation cyclophosphamide (dated by TCRdb to the mid-2010s). The library was built by means of the immunoSEQ multiplex PCR assay. The table comes from immuneACCESS by way of TCRdb, which keeps in-frame sequences with V and J called. Part of the clones is missing from these tables; in studies checked, under half for an unresolved V gene and the rest for unknown reasons. In this sample, tens of thousands of clones appear, none counted once only. Together, the top ten hold over 1.3% of the sample. Sequencing was done on a sample of PBMCs. These receptors were collected from a man aged 50 or older in good health, CMV-negative, and a related stem cell transplant donor.

This clone was counted ten times or more. The CDR3 DNA sequence: TGTGCCAGCAGCGTAGGACAGTCGAACACCGGGGAGCTGTTTTTT. Its translation: CASSVGQSNTGELFF. The J gene is TRBJ2-2, the V gene TRBV9; a possible D gene is TRBD1 (5 bases). The CDR3 is 15 residues long. Looked up from germline, CDR1 is SGDLS and CDR2 is YYNGEE. With 0 bases removed from V and 0 bases from J, the gap between germline ends came to 6 bases.

This clone was counted at least ten times. The CDR3 sequence: CASSQRTSGTGETQYF. DNA of the CDR3: TGCGCCAGCAGCCAACGTACTAGCGGGACCGGGGAGACCCAGTACTTC. The V and J genes are TRBV4-1 and TRBJ2-5; TRBD2 aligns across 10 bases. The germline gives CDR1 MGHRA, CDR2 YSYEKL. Losses at the gene ends were 2 bases for V and 5 bases for J; bases not matched to a gene: 8. The CDR3 sequence is 16 residues long.

In this sample, this clone turned up many times. V and J are TRBV5-5 and TRBJ1-6, with TRBD1 matching 9 bases. The germline CDR1 and CDR2 sequences are SGHKS and YYEKEE (reference sequence). The CDR3 length is 17 residues. The V gene end was trimmed by 9 bases and the J gene end by 7 bases; junction bases not matched to a gene: 17. CDR3 DNA: TGTGCCACCCACAGCCCGGACAGGGGAATCAGAAATTCACCCCTCCACTTT. It codes for CATHSPDRGIRNSPLHF.

This clone appeared many times. The chain carries TRBV4-1 and TRBJ1-5, with TRBD1 matching over 7 bases. CDR1 is MGHRA and CDR2 is YSYEKL in the germline V gene. With V trimmed by 1 base and J by 4 bases, 4 bases remained unmatched. This CDR3 contains 15 residues. For the CDR3, the DNA is TGCGCCAGCAGCCAAGGACAGGGAGGAAATCAGCCCCAGCATTTT. It codes for CASSQGQGGNQPQHF.

Ten or more counts support this clone. The rearrangement joins TRBV19 to TRBJ2-4; 10 positions match TRBD2. The CDR3 has 16 residues. Unmatched junction bases numbered 10, after V lost 8 bases and J lost 3 bases. Germline CDR1 LNHDA, CDR2 SQIVND (reference sequence). For the CDR3, the DNA is TGTGCCAGTTCCCAAGGACTAGCGGACCTCAAAAACATTCAGTACTTC. This sequence encodes CASSQGLADLKNIQYF.

This clone was recorded many times. The genes are TRBV10-2 and TRBJ1-6; 9 bases are shared with TRBD1. Germline assignment: CDR1 WSHSY and CDR2 SAAADI. V shed 10 bases, J shed 7 bases, and the junction held 2 bases outside the gene matches. CDR3 length equals 12 residues. The CDR3, as DNA: TGCGCCACCACAGGGGGCAATTCACCCCTCCACTTT. Its translation is CATTGGNSPLHF.

This clone was observed at least ten times. The chain combines TRBV11-2 with TRBJ2-7; D is ambiguous. This CDR3 is 14 amino acids long. Germline loops: CDR1 SGHAT, CDR2 FQNNGV. V was shortened by 1 base and J by 2 bases, with 9 bases between the two germline ends. CDR3 coding DNA: TGTGCCAGCAGCTTAGGCCGGTTGACCTACGAGCAGTACTTC. Translating it yields CASSLGRLTYEQYF. Full variable domain (outside the CDR3, taken from reference TRBV11-2 and TRBJ2-7): EAGVAQSPRYKIIEKRQSVAFWCNPISGHATLYWYQQILGQGPKLLIQFQNNGVVDDSQLPKDRFSAERLKGVDSTLKIQPAKLEDSAVYLCASSLGRLTYEQYFGPGTRLTVT.